The 11 T cell receptor beta chains below were found in one sample sequenced in a study of immune evolution from preneoplasia to lung adenocarcinoma. TCRdb's table, derived via immunoSEQ multiplex PCR, lists solely in-frame clones and lacks some. This table has 3,200 or so clones, around 78% appearing once. What was sequenced was FFPE minimally invasive lung adenocarcinoma tissue. These receptors were taken from a person aged 60 to 80 with lung adenocarcinoma.

The genes are TRBV2 and TRBJ2-3; 14 positions match TRBD2. Germline trimming cut 6 bases from V and 6 bases from J; bases unmatched to any gene: 11. Germline CDR1 SNHLY, CDR2 FYNNEI. The CDR3 has 17 residues. The DNA of the CDR3 is TGTGCCAGCAGCGGACTAGCGGGAGGCTCACTGGGGGATACGCAGTATTTT. Its translation: CASSGLAGGSLGDTQYF.

This chain links TRBV6-5 with TRBJ2-3; no firm D call. Germline-derived CDR1 and CDR2 are MNHEY and SVGAGI. The CDR3 covers 15 residues. Trimming stripped 6 bases from V and 3 bases from J, with 16 bases between. Here the CDR3 DNA reads TGTGCCAGCAGCCCCCAAGATCCGGCAACAGATACGCAGTATTTT. Amino acids: CASSPQDPATDTQYF.

The rearrangement joins TRBV7-9 to TRBJ1-5; D is unclear. V was pared by 4 bases and J by 4 bases, with 5 bases between. Germline CDR1 SEHNR, CDR2 FQNEAQ (reference sequence). The CDR3 spans 12 residues. CDR3: CASSSMNQPQHF. CDR3 DNA sequence: TGTGCCAGCAGCTCAATGAATCAGCCCCAGCATTTT.

The chain is built from TRBV12-1 and TRBJ2-2; the table assigns TRBD2, which was not confirmed against the DNA. TRBV12-1 is flagged as a pseudogene. The CDR3 has 15 amino acids. The chain's CDR3 is CASSFGTSGTGELFF. DNA of the CDR3: TGTGCCAGCAGCTTCGGGACTAGCGGGACCGGGGAGCTGTTTTTT.

This clone was counted between two and nine times. The rearrangement joins TRBV2 to TRBJ1-5; 8 bases are shared with TRBD1. The CDR3 is made up of 13 amino acids. The V and J ends lost 6 bases and 2 bases, in that order; junction bases with no gene match: 0. CDR1 and CDR2 (germline): SNHLY, FYNNEI. The CDR3 bases are TGTGCCAGCAGGGGACAGGGCAATCAGCCCCAGCATTTT. This translates into CASRGQGNQPQHF.

A single count supports this clone. V is TRBV6-6 and J is TRBJ2-7, with a possible D match to TRBD1 (6 bases). Trimming left V 2 bases short and J 5 bases short, with 7 bases between. Germline lookup yields CDR1 MNHNY and CDR2 SVGAGI (reference sequence). The CDR3 sequence is 12 residues long. CDR3 region: CASSYKGDEQYF. CDR3 DNA: TGTGCCAGCAGTTACAAGGGGGACGAGCAGTACTTC.

The chain has TRBV6-5 and TRBJ2-2; 7 bases align to TRBD2. V dropped 7 bases and J dropped 4; count of bases not matched to a gene: 9. The CDR3 extends over 15 amino acids. Looked up from germline, CDR1 is MNHEY and CDR2 is SVGAGI. The DNA of the CDR3 is TGTGCCAGCAAGTTCTCCTGGGGGGGCACCGGGGAGCTGTTTTTT. Protein: CASKFSWGGTGELFF.

The gene calls are TRBV6-6 and TRBJ2-7; 9 nucleotides align to TRBD1. This CDR3 comprises 14 residues. Losses at the gene ends were 2 bases for V and 4 bases for J; bases not matched to a gene: 3. Germline loops: CDR1 MNHNY, CDR2 SVGAGI (reference sequence). CDR3 DNA: TGTGCCAGCAGTTACGGGACAGGGATATACGAGCAGTACTTC. Encoded protein: CASSYGTGIYEQYF.

This clone occurred once. This rearrangement joins TRBV6-1 to TRBJ1-5, with TRBD1 identical over 9 bases. The CDR3 totals 14 residues. Germline assignment: CDR1 MNHNS and CDR2 SASEGT. The V segment lost 4 bases and the J segment 6 bases; nucleotides outside the gene matches: 4. CDR3 residues: CASSATGQGQPQHF. DNA of the CDR3: TGTGCCAGCAGTGCCACGGGACAGGGTCAGCCCCAGCATTTT.

The chain is built from TRBV7-9 and TRBJ1-2; possibly TRBD1 for D (5 bases). Germline V gene sequence: CDR1 SEHNR, CDR2 FQNEAQ (reference sequence). The ends were cut back, 2 bases at V and 8 bases at J, with 9 bases in the middle. The CDR3 loop spans 12 amino acids. CDR3 loop: CASSLRGDGYTF. The CDR3 DNA sequence: TGTGCCAGCAGCTTACGGGGGGACGGCTACACCTTC.

The J gene is TRBJ2-7, the V gene TRBV6-6; 7 bases fit TRBD1. The V gene's germline CDR1 is MNHNY and CDR2 SVGAGI (reference sequence). V shed 5 bases and J 7 bases; nucleotides not matched to a gene: 8. The CDR3 length is 13 residues. CDR3 in amino acids: CASSPRQGQEQYF. CDR3 sequence (DNA): TGTGCCAGCAGTCCTAGACAGGGTCAAGAGCAGTACTTC.